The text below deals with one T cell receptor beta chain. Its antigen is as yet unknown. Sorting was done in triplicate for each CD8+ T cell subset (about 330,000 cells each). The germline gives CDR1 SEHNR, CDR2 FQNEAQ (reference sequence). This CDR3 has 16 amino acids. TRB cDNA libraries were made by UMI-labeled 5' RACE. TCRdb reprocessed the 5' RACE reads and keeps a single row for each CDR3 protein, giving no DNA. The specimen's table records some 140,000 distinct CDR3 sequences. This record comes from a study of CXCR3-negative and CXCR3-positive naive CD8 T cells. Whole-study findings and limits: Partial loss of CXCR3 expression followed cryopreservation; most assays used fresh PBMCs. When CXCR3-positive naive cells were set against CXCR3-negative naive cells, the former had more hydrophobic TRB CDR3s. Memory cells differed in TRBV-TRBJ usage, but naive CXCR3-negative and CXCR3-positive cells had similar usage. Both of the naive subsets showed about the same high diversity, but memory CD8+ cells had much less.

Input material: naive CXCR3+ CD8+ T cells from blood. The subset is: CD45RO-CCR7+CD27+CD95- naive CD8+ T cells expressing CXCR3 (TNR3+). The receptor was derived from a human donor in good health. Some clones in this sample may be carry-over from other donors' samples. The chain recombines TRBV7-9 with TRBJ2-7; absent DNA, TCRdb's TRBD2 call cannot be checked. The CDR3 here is CASSPTMGTSGYEQYF.